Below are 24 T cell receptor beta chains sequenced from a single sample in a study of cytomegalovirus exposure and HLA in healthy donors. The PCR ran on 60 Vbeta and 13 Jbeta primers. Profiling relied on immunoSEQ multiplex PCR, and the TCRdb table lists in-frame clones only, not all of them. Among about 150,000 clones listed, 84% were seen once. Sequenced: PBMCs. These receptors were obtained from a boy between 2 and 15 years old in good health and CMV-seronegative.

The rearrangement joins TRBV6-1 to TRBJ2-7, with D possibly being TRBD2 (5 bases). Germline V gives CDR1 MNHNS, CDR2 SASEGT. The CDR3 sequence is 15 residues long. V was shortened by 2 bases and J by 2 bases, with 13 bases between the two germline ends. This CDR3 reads CASSENQDFAYEQYF. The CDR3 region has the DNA TGTGCCAGCAGTGAAAACCAGGACTTCGCCTACGAGCAGTACTTC.

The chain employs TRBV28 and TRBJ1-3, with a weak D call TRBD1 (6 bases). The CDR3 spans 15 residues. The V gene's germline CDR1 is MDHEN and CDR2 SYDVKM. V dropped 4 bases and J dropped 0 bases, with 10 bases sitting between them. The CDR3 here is CASSSGHHSGNTIYF. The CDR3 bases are TGTGCCAGCAGTTCGGGACACCACTCTGGAAACACCATATATTTT.

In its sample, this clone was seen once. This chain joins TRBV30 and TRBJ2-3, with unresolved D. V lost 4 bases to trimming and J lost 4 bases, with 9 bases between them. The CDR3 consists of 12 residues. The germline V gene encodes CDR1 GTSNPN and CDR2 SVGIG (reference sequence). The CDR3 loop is CAWNPFADTQYF. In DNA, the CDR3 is TGTGCCTGGAATCCCTTCGCAGATACGCAGTATTTT. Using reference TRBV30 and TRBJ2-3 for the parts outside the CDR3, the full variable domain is SQTIHQWPATLVQPVGSPLSLECTVEGTSNPNLYWYRQAAGRGLQLLFYSVGIGQISSEVPQNLSASRPQDRQFILSSKKLLLSDSGFYLCAWNPFADTQYFGPGTRLTVL.

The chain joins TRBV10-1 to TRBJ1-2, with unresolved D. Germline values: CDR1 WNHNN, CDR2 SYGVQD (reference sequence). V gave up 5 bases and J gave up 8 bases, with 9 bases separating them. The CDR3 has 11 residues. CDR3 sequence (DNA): TGCGCCAGCAGTTTCCTCGGGGGCTACACCTTC. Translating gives CASSFLGGYTF.

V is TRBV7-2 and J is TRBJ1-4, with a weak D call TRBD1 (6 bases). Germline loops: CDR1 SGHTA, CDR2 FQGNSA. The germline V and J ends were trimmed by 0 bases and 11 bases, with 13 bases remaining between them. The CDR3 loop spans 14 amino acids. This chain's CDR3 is CASSLAQGLGKLFF. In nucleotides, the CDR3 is TGTGCCAGCAGCTTAGCACAGGGTTTGGGGAAACTGTTTTTT.

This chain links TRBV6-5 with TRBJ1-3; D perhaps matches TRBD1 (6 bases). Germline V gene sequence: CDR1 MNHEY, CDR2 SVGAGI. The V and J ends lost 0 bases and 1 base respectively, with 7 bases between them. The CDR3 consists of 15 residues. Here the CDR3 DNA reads TGTGCCAGCAGTTACTCGACAGGATCTGGAAACACCATATATTTT. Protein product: CASSYSTGSGNTIYF.

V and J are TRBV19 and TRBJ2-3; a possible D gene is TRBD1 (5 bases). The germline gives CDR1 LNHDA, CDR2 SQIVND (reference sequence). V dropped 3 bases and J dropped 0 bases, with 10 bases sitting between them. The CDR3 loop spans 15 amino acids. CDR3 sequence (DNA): TGTGCCAGTAGTATCCCGACAGCTAGCACAGATACGCAGTATTTT. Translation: CASSIPTASTDTQYF.

The CDR3 coding sequence is TGTGCCAGCAGCTTAGGTATCTTAGCGGTTACCTACGAGCAGTACTTC. It codes for CASSLGILAVTYEQYF. The chain combines TRBV7-2 with TRBJ2-7; weak D call: TRBD2 (6 bases). The ends were cut back, 1 base at V and 2 bases at J, with 15 bases in the middle. Germline CDR1 is SGHTA and CDR2 is FQGNSA. CDR3 size: 16 residues.

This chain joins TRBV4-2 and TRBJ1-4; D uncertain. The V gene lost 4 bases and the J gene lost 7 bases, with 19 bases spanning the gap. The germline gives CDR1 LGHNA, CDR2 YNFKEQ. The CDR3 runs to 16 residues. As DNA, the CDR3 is TGTGCCAGCAGCCCGTATCAGCGCTCTATGGGTGAAAAACTGTTTTTT. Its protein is CASSPYQRSMGEKLFF.

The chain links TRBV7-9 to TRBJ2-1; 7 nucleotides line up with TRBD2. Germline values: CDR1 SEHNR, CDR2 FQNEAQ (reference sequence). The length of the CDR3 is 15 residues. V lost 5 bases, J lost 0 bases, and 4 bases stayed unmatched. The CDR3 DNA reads TGTGCCAGCAGCCAAGCGGGAAGCTCCTACAATGAGCAGTTCTTC. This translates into CASSQAGSSYNEQFF.

As DNA, the CDR3 is TGTGCCAGCTCACCGTATTCAGGGACAGGGAGCACTGAAGCTTTCTTT. It encodes CASSPYSGTGSTEAFF. The chain is built from TRBV18 and TRBJ1-1; 9 nucleotides align to TRBD1. The CDR3 has 16 residues. The junction had 9 bases not matched to a gene; V was cut back by 3 bases and J by 4 bases. In germline, CDR1 is KGHSH, CDR2 LQKENI.

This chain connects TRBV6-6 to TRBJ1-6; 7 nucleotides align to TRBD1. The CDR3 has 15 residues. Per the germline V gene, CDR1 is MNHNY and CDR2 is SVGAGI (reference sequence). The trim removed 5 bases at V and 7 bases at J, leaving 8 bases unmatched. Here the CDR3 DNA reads TGTGCCAGCAGTACGAGGGGGCTAGAGAATTCACCCCTCCACTTT. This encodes CASSTRGLENSPLHF.

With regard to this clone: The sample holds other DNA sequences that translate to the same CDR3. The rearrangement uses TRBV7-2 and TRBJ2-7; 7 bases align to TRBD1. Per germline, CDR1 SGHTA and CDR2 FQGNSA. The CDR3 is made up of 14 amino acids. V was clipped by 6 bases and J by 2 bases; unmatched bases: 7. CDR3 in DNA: TGTGCCAGCAGTCTAGGGCAGGGGGCCTACGAGCAGTACTTC. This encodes CASSLGQGAYEQYF.

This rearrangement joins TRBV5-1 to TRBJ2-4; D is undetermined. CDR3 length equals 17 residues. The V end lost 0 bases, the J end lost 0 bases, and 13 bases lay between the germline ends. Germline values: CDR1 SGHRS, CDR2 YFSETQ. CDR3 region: CASSLEILPGAKNIQYF. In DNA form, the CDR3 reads TGCGCCAGCAGCTTGGAGATCTTGCCGGGAGCCAAAAACATTCAGTACTTC.

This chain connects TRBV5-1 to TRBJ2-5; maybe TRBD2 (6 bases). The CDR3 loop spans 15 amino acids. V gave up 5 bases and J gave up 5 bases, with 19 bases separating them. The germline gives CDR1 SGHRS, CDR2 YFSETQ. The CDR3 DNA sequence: TGCGCCAGCAGGCCCGGGACTCACTCCGGGGAGACCCAGTACTTC. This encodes CASRPGTHSGETQYF.

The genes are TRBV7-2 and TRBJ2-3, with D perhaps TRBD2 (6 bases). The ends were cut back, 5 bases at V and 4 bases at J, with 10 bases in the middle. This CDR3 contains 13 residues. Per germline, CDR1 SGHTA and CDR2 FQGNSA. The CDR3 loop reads CASSRLVSDTQYF. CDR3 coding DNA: TGTGCCAGCAGCCGACTAGTCTCAGATACGCAGTATTTT.

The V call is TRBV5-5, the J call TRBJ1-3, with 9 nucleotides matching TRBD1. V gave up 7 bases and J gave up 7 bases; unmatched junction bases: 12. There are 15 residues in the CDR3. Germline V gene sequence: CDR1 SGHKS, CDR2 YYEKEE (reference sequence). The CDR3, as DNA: TGTGCCAGCGGGGGAACAGGGGGCATGTGGAACACCATATATTTT. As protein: CASGGTGGMWNTIYF.

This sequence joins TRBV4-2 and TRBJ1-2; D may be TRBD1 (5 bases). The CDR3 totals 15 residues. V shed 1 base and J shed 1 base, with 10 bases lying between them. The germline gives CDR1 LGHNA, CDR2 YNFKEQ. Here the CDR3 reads CASSQVSGDNYGYTF. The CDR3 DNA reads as TGTGCCAGCAGCCAAGTCTCGGGGGATAACTATGGCTACACCTTC.

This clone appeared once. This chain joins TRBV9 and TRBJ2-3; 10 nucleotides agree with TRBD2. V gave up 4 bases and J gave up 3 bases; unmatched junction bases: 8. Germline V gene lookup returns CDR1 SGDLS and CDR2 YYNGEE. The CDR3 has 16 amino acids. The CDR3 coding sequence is TGTGCCAGCAGCCCCGGGCAGCGGGGGGGGACAGATACGCAGTATTTT. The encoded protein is CASSPGQRGGTDTQYF. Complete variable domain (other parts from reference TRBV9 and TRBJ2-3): DSGVTQTPKHLITATGQRVTLRCSPRSGDLSVYWYQQSLDQGLQFLIQYYNGEERAKGNILERFSAQQFPDLHSELNLSSLELGDSALYFCASSPGQRGGTDTQYFGPGTRLTVL.

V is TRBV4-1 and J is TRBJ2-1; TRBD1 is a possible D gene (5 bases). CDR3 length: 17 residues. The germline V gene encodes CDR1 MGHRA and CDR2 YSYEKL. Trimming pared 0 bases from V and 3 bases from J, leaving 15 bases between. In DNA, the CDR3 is TGCGCCAGCAGCCAAGATATTCGGTCAGGGCACTACAATGAGCAGTTCTTC. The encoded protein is CASSQDIRSGHYNEQFF.

CDR3 loop: CASSPGQGDLTGELFF. The CDR3 nucleotides read TGTGCCAGCTCCCCGGGACAGGGGGACCTAACCGGGGAGCTGTTTTTT. The J gene is TRBJ2-2, the V gene TRBV18, with 11 nucleotides matching TRBD1. The CDR3 contains 16 residues. Looked up from germline, CDR1 is KGHSH and CDR2 is LQKENI. The V gene end was trimmed by 6 bases and the J gene end by 5 bases; junction bases not matched to a gene: 8.

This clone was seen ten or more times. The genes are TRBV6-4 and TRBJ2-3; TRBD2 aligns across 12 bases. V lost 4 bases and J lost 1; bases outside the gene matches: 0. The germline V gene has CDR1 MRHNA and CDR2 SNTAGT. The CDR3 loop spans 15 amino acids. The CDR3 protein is CASSGTSGGTDTQYF. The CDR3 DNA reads TGTGCCAGCAGTGGGACTAGCGGGGGCACAGATACGCAGTATTTT.

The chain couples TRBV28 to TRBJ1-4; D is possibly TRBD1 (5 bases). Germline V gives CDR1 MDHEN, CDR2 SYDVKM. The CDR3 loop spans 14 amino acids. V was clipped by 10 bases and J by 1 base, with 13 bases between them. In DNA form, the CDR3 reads TGTGCCACTTCTTTGGGGGGAACTAATGAAAAACTGTTTTTT. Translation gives CATSLGGTNEKLFF. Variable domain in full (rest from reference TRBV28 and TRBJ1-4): DVKVTQSSRYLVKRTGEKVFLECVQDMDHENMFWYRQDPGLGLRLIYFSYDVKMKEKGDIPEGYSVSREKKERFSLILESASTNQTSMYLCATSLGGTNEKLFFGSGTQLSVL.

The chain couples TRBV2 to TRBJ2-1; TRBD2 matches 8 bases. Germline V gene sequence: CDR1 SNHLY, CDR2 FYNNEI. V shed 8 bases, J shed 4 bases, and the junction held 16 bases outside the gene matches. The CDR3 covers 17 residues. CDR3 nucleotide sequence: TGTGCCAGCCGAGCGTGGTTGTTAGCGGGGCGATACAATGAGCAGTTCTTC. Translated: CASRAWLLAGRYNEQFF.